In its sample, the clone carrying this T cell receptor (beta chain) was seen many times. Its antigen is not known. Per germline, CDR1 DFQATT and CDR2 SNEGSKA (reference sequence). The CDR3 contains 15 residues. V lost 6 bases and J lost 5; bases outside the gene matches: 11. This entry is derived from a study of T-cell reconstitution after alpha-beta-depleted transplantation in children. Whole-study results and caveats: After transplant, at about two months, alpha-beta T cells were reportedly derived from several hundred expanded graft clones. Most T-cell counts and diversity one year after the transplant came from T cells that were newly produced.

A library of TCRbeta sequences, prepared with unique molecular identifiers, was generated. TCRdb passed the PCR reads through MiXCR, listing each CDR3 protein once. The data contain fewer than 700,000 distinct CDR3 sequences, 10% to 15% of them singletons. The chain employs TRBV20-1 and TRBJ2-1, with 9 bases fitting TRBD1. Specimen: PBMCs, mostly from graft donor cells, collected 360 days after TCRalphabeta/CD19-depleted stem cell transplant. The TCR originated in a male patient younger than 18 who had a stem cell transplant for acute myeloid leukemia, so the T cells may come from the graft donor. The DNA of the CDR3 is TGCAGTGCCAACCTGGGACAGGGAATTAACAATGAGCAGTTCTTC. It codes for CSANLGQGINNEQFF.